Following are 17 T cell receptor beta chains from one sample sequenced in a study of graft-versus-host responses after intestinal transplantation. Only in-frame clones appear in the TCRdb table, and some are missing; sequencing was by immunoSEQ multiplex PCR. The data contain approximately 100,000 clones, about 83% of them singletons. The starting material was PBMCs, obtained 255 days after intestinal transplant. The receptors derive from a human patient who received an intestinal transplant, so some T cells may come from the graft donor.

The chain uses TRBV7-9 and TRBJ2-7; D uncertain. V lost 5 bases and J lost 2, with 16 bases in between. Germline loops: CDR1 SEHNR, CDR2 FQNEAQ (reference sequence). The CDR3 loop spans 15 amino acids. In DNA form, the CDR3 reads TGTGCCAGCAGCCCGGACGGCCTTTTCGCCTACGAGCAGTACGTC. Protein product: CASSPDGLFAYEQYV.

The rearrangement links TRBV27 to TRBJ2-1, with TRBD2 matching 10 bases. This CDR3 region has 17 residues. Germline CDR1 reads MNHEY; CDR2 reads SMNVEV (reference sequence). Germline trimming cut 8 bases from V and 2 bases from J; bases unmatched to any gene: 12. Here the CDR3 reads CASQRGGPSPTYNEQFF. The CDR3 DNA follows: TGTGCCAGCCAGCGGGGGGGCCCTAGCCCAACCTACAATGAGCAGTTCTTC.

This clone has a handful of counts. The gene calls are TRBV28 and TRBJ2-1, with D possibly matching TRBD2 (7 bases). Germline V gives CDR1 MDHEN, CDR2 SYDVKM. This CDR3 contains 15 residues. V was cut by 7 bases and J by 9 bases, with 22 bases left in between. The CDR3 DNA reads TGTGCCAGCATTGGGGACTACGGGGGCCCCAGTGAGCAGTTCTTC. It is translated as CASIGDYGGPSEQFF. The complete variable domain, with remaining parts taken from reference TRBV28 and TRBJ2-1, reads DVKVTQSSRYLVKRTGEKVFLECVQDMDHENMFWYRQDPGLGLRLIYFSYDVKMKEKGDIPEGYSVSREKKERFSLILESASTNQTSMYLCASIGDYGGPSEQFFGPGTRLTVL.

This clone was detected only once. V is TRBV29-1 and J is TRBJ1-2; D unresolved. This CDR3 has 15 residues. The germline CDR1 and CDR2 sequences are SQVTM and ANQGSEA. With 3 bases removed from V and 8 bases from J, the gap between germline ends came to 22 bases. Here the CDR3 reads CSVDMDRANGGGYTF. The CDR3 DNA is TGCAGCGTTGATATGGACCGGGCGAATGGAGGAGGCTACACCTTC.

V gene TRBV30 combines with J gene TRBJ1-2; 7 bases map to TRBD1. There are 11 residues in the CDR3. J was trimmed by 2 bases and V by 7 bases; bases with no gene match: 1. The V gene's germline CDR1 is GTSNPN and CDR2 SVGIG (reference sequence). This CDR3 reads CASTGNYGYTF. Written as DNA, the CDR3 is TGTGCCTCGACAGGGAACTATGGCTACACCTTC.

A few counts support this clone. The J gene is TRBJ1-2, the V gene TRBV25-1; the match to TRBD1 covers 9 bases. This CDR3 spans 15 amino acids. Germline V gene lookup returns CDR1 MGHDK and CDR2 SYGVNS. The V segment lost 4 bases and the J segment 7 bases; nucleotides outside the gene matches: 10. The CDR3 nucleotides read TGTGCCAGCAGTGGCTCCTTACAGGGGGCGGGTGGCTACACCTTC. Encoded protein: CASSGSLQGAGGYTF.

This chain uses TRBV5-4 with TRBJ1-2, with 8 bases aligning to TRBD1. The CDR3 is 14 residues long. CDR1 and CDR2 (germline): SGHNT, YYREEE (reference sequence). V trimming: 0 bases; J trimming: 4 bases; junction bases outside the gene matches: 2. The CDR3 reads CASSLADRVYGYTF. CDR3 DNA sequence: TGTGCCAGCAGCTTGGCGGACAGGGTCTATGGCTACACCTTC.

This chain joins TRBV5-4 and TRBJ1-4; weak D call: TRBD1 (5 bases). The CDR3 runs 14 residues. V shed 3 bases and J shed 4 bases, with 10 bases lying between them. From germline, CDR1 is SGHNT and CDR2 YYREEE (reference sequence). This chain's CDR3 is CASSSTEDNEKLFF. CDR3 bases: TGTGCCAGCAGCTCGACAGAAGATAATGAAAAACTGTTTTTT. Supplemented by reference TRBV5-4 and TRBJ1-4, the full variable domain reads ETGVTQSPTHLIKTRGQQVTLRCSSQSGHNTVSWYQQALGQGPQFIFQYYREEENGRGNFPPRFSGLQFPNYSSELNVNALELDDSALYLCASSSTEDNEKLFFGSGTQLSVL.

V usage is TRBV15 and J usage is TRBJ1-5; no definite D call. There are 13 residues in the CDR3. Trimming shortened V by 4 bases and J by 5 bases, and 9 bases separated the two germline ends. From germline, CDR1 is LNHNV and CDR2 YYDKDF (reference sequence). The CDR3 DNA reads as TGTGCCACCAGCACCCAGAGGGATCAGCCCCAGCATTTT. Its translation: CATSTQRDQPQHF.

This CDR3 is CASSLGLADEQFF. The CDR3 nucleotides are TGCGCCAGCAGCTTGGGACTAGCAGATGAGCAGTTCTTC. The chain recombines TRBV5-1 with TRBJ2-1; 7 bases map to TRBD2. CDR1 SGHRS and CDR2 YFSETQ come from the germline V gene. The CDR3 runs to 13 residues. V was pared by 0 bases and J by 8 bases, with 2 bases of the junction left unmatched.

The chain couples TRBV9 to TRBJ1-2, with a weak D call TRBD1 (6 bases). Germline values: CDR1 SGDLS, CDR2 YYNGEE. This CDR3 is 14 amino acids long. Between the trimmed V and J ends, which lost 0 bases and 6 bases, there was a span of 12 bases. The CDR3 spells CASSVEREGDGYTF. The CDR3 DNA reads TGTGCCAGCAGCGTAGAGAGGGAGGGGGATGGCTACACCTTC.

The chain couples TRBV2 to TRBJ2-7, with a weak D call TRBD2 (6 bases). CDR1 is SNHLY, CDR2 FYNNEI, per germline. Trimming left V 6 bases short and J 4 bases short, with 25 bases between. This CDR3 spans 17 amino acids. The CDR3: CASRMPRDGGSNYEQYF. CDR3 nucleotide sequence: TGTGCCAGCAGGATGCCTCGGGACGGGGGATCAAATTACGAGCAGTACTTC.

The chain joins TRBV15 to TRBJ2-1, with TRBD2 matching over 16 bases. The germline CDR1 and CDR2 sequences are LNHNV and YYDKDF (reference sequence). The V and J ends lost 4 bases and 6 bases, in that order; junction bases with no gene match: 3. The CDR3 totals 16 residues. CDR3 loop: CATSKGTSGRANEQFF. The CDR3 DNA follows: TGTGCCACCAGCAAAGGGACTAGCGGGAGGGCCAATGAGCAGTTCTTC.

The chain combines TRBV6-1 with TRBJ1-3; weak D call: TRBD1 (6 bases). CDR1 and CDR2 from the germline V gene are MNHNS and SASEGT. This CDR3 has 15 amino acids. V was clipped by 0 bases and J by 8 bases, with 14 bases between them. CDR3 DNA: TGTGCCAGCAGTGAAGCTCTCGGGGGGCGGGACACCATATATTTT. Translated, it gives CASSEALGGRDTIYF.

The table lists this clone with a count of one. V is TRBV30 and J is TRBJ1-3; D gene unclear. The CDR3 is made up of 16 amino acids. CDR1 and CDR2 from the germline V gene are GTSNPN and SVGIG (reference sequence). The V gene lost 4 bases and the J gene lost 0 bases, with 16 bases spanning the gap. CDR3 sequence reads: CAWTRLTVPSGNTIYF. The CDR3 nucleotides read TGTGCCTGGACCCGTCTAACAGTGCCCTCTGGAAACACCATATATTTT.

The CDR3 coding sequence is TGTGCCAGCAGCTTAGTTGCTAGCTCCTACAATGAGCAGTTCTTC. This translates into CASSLVASSYNEQFF. The chain recombines TRBV5-4 with TRBJ2-1; D call uncertain. V shed 2 bases and J shed 0 bases, with 9 bases lying between them. The CDR3 sequence is 15 residues long. Germline values: CDR1 SGHNT, CDR2 YYREEE (reference sequence).

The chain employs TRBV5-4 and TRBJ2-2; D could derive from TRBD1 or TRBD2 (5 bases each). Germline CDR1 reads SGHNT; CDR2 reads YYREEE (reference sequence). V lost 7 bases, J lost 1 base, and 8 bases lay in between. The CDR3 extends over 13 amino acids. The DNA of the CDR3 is TGTGCCAGCGGGACCGGGAACACCGGGGAGCTGTTTTTT. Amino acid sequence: CASGTGNTGELFF.